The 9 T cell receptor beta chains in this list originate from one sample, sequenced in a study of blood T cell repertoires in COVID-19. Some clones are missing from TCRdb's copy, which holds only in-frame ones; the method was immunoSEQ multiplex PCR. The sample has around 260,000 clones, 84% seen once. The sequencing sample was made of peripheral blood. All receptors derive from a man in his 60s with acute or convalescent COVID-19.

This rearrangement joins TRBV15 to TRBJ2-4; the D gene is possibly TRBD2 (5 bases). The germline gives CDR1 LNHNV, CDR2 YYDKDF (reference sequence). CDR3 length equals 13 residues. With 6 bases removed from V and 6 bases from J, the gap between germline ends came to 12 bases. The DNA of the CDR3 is TGTGCCACCAGTTCGGGGTGGGGAAACATTCAGTACTTC. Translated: CATSSGWGNIQYF.

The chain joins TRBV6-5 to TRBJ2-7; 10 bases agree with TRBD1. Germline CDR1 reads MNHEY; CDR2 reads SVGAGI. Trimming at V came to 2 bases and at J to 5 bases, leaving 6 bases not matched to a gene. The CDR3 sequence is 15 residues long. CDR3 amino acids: CASSYQGQGSHEQYF. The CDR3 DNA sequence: TGTGCCAGCAGTTACCAGGGACAGGGGTCCCACGAGCAGTACTTC.

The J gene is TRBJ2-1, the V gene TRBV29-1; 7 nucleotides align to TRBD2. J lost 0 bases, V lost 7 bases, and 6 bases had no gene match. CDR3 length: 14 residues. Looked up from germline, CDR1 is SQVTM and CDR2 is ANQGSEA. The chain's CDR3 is CSALAGSSYNEQFF. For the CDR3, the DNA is TGCAGCGCTTTAGCGGGCAGCTCCTACAATGAGCAGTTCTTC.

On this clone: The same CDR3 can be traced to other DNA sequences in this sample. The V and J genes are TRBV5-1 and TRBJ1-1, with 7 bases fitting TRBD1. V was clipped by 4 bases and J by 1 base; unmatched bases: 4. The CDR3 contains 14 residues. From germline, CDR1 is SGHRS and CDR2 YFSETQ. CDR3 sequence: CASSQGTENTEAFF. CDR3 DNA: TGCGCCAGCAGCCAAGGGACAGAGAACACTGAAGCTTTCTTT.

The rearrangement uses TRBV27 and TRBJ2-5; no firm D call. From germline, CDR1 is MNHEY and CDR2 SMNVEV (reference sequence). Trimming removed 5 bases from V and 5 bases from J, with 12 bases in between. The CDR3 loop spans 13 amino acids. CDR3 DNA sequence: TGTGCCAGCAGTCCCCTAGGATCCGAGACCCAGTACTTC. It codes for CASSPLGSETQYF.

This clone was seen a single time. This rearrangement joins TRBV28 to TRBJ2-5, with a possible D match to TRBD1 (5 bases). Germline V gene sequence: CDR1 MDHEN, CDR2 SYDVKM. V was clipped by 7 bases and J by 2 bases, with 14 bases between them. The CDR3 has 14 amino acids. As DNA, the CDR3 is TGTGCCAGCAAACAAACAGGTACTCAAGAGACCCAGTACTTC. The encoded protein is CASKQTGTQETQYF. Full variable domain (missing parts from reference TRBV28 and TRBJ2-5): DVKVTQSSRYLVKRTGEKVFLECVQDMDHENMFWYRQDPGLGLRLIYFSYDVKMKEKGDIPEGYSVSREKKERFSLILESASTNQTSMYLCASKQTGTQETQYFGPGTRLLVL.

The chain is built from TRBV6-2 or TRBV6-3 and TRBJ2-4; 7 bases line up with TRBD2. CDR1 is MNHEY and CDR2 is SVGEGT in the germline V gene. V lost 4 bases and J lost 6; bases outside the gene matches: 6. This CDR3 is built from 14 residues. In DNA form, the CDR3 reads TGTGCCAGCAGTTTAACTAGCGCCGGAAACATTCAGTACTTC. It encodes CASSLTSAGNIQYF.

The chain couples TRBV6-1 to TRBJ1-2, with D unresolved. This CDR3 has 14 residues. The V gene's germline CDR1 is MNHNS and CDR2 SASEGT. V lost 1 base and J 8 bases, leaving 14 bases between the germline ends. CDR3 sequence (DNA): TGTGCCAGCAGTGAAGTCCTGGGAGCAGTAGGCTACACCTTC. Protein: CASSEVLGAVGYTF.

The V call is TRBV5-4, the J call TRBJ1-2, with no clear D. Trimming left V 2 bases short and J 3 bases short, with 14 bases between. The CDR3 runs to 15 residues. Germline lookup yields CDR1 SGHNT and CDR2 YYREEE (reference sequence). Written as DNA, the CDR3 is TGTGCCAGCAGCTTTCCTGAGACGGGATACTATGGCTACACCTTC. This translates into CASSFPETGYYGYTF. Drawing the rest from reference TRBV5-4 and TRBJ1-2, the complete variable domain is ETGVTQSPTHLIKTRGQQVTLRCSSQSGHNTVSWYQQALGQGPQFIFQYYREEENGRGNFPPRFSGLQFPNYSSELNVNALELDDSALYLCASSFPETGYYGYTFGSGTRLTVV.